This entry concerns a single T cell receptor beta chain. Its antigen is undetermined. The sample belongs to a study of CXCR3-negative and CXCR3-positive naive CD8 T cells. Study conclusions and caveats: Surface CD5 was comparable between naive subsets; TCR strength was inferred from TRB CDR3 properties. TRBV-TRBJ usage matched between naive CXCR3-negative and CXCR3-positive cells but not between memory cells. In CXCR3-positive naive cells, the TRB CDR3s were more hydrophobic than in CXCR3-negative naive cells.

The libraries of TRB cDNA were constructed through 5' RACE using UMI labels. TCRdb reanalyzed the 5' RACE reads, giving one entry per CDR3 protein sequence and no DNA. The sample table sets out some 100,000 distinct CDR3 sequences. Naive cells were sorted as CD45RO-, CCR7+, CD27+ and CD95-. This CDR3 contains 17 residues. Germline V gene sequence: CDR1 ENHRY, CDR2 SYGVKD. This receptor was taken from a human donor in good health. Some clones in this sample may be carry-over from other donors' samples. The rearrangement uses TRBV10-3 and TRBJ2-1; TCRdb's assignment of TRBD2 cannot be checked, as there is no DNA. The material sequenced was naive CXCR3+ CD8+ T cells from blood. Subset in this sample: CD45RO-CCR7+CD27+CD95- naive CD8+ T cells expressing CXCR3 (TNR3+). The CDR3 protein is CATSGTSGRRRSNEQFF.